The clone carrying this T cell receptor (beta chain) was counted at least ten times. What it recognizes is unknown. The data belong to a study of early T cells in non-severe SARS-CoV-2 infection. Overall study context: The chains were unpaired, and the sequenced material was bulk RNA from unsorted whole blood.

Separate cDNA molecules each had unique molecular identifiers attached to them. TCRdb analysed the 5' RACE reads with MiXCR anew, one entry per CDR3 protein. Here the sample spans about 50,000 distinct CDR3 sequences, roughly 8.8% being singletons. General study results and limits: Reliance on VDJdb matching favored anti-spike CD8 responses; private and CD4 specificities were missed.

Specimen: whole blood. The receptor was isolated from an adult who was a healthcare worker with PCR-confirmed SARS-CoV-2 infection or an uninfected control (not recorded which).

CDR3 region: CAISVVRHGANVLTF. The CDR3 coding sequence is TGTGCCATCAGTGTTGTTAGGCATGGGGCCAACGTCCTGACTTTC. The J gene is TRBJ2-6, the V gene TRBV10-3; D gene uncertain. The CDR3 is made up of 15 amino acids. The V end was cut by 4 bases, the J end by 3 bases, with 10 bases between. CDR1 is ENHRY, CDR2 SYGVKD, per germline.